A selection of T cell receptor beta chains follows, all from one sample in a study of untreated major depressive disorder. This table comes from immunoSEQ multiplex PCR, and its TCRdb copy is limited to in-frame clones, with some not included. The sample has around 13,000 clones, over 90% seen once. Sequencing was carried out using CD4+ T cells from PBMCs. The receptor source for this set is a man aged 30-40 years with major depressive disorder. The CDR3 runs from the conserved cysteine through the conserved F or W. D genes are given only for firm matches. A clone size is listed for some rows: how often the clone was seen (once, few, many), or a class if it is expanded.

J gene,D gene,V gene,clone size,CDR3 DNA,CDR3 protein
TRBJ2-1,TRBD1,TRBV27,once,TGTGCCAGCAGCTCGGACAGGAGACACAATGAGCAGTTCTTC,CASSSDRRHNEQFF
TRBJ1-1,.,TRBV7-9,.,TGTGCCAGCAGCTTAGCGCTTGGCAGGGTGAGCACTGAAGCTTTCTTT,CASSLALGRVSTEAFF
TRBJ2-3,TRBD2,TRBV4-2,.,TGTGCCAGCAGTCGAAGGGGCGGGGGTGGAGATACGCAGTATTTT,CASSRRGGGGDTQYF
TRBJ1-2,TRBD1,TRBV5-1,.,TGCGCCAGCAGCTTGGCAACCGGGACAGGGGGCCAGGACTATGGCTACACCTTC,CASSLATGTGGQDYGYTF
TRBJ2-3,TRBD2,TRBV28,.,TGTGCCAGCACCATAGGGGGGACTAGCGGCACAGATACGCAGTATTTT,CASTIGGTSGTDTQYF
TRBJ1-5,.,TRBV28,.,TGTGCCAGCAGGCTCGGGACAAGTCTTCAGCCCCAGCATTTT,CASRLGTSLQPQHF
TRBJ1-3,.,TRBV5-4,.,TGTGCCAGCAGCTACGAAGACGGGAGCTCTGGAAACACCATATATTTT,CASSYEDGSSGNTIYF
TRBJ2-1,TRBD2,TRBV30,.,TGTGCCAGCCTCGGGGGGGGCGCGGGTAGTATCAATGAGCAGTTCTTC,CASLGGGAGSINEQFF
TRBJ1-2,TRBD1,TRBV7-3,.,TGTGCCAGCAGCCGCTCAGGGGGCGGGAACTATGGCTACACCTTC,CASSRSGGGNYGYTF
TRBJ2-3,TRBD2,TRBV5-6,.,TGTGCCAGCAGCCGTATCCTAGCGGGGGCCGCAGATACGCAGTATTTT,CASSRILAGAADTQYF
TRBJ2-1,TRBD2,TRBV29-1,.,TGCAGCGGTTCTAGCGGGGGGGGGAATGAGCAGTTCTTC,CSGSSGGGNEQFF
TRBJ1-3,TRBD1,TRBV6-1,.,TGTGCCAGCAGTGACACCGGGACAGGCTCTGGAAACACCATATATTTT,CASSDTGTGSGNTIYF
TRBJ1-2,TRBD1,TRBV2,.,TGTGCCAGCAGCGGGACAGGGGCCTATGGCTACACCTTC,CASSGTGAYGYTF
TRBJ2-3,TRBD1,TRBV11-1,.,TGTGCCAGCAGCCCACGTACAGGGGGCACAGATACGCAGTATTTT,CASSPRTGGTDTQYF
TRBJ1-3,.,TRBV5-6,.,TGTGCCAGCAGCGCCCTTGGTGGCAGGGGCGCTGGAAACACCATATATTTT,CASSALGGRGAGNTIYF
TRBJ1-2,.,TRBV6-1,.,TGTGCCAGCAGTGAAACCGGGACGTATGGCTACACCTTC,CASSETGTYGYTF
TRBJ1-1,.,TRBV5-1,.,TGCGCCAGCAGCCAAACAGGGCTGAACACTGAAGCTTTCTTT,CASSQTGLNTEAFF
TRBJ1-1,.,TRBV4-2,.,TGTGCCAGCAGCCAAGACGGGGGAGTAACTGAAGCTTTCTTT,CASSQDGGVTEAFF
TRBJ2-7,.,TRBV28,.,TGTGCCAGCAGTTCCTCCAGCGCGGCAGGGTACGAGCAGTACTTC,CASSSSSAAGYEQYF
TRBJ2-5,TRBD2,TRBV5-8,.,TGTGCCAGCAGCTTGAACCCTAGCGGGGGTTCAGAGACCCAGTACTTC,CASSLNPSGGSETQYF
TRBJ1-2,TRBD1,TRBV2,.,TGTGCCAGCAGGGGGGGGACAGGGTTCTATGGCTACACCTTC,CASRGGTGFYGYTF
TRBJ1-5,.,TRBV7-8,.,TGTGCCAGCAGCTTTCAGCTGGGGAATCAGCCCCAGCATTTT,CASSFQLGNQPQHF
TRBJ2-2,.,TRBV15,.,TGTGCCACCAGCAGAGATCTGAACACCGGGGAGCTGTTTTTT,CATSRDLNTGELFF
TRBJ2-7,.,TRBV2,.,TGTGCCAGCGTGTTGTTTCTAGGGCACGAGCAGTACTTC,CASVLFLGHEQYF
TRBJ2-1,.,TRBV5-4,.,TGTGCCAGCAGCTTGGATGGATATGAGCAGTTCTTC,CASSLDGYEQFF
TRBJ2-2,.,TRBV5-7,.,TGTGCCAGCAATCCAGGATCCCCGTGGGAGGGGGCGCGGACCGGGGAGCTGTTTTTT,CASNPGSPWEGARTGELFF
TRBJ1-4,.,TRBV6-5,.,TGTGCCAGCAGGGCTAGGGGTGCGGCTAATGAAAAACTGTTTTTT,CASRARGAANEKLFF
TRBJ1-4,TRBD1,TRBV2,once,TGTGCCAGCAGTGACCCGGGACAGGGTTATGAAAAACTGTTTTTT,CASSDPGQGYEKLFF
TRBJ1-2,TRBD1,TRBV2,.,TGTGCCAGCAGTGAGGGACAGGCAGGGTACTATGGCTACACCTTC,CASSEGQAGYYGYTF
TRBJ2-5,TRBD2,TRBV28,.,TGTGCCAGCAGTTTGGGGACTAGCGGCCCAGAGACCCAGTACTTC,CASSLGTSGPETQYF
TRBJ1-3,TRBD1,TRBV19,.,TGTGCCAGTAGGGGGACCGACAGGGGCCCTGGAAACACCATATATTTT,CASRGTDRGPGNTIYF
TRBJ1-6,.,TRBV6-1,.,TGTGCCAGCTCGCGGGCCCCCGGGGAGGGGTCACCCCTCCACTTT,CASSRAPGEGSPLHF
TRBJ2-3,.,TRBV2,.,TGTGCCAGCGGGGAGGAAAGCACAGATACGCAGTATTTT,CASGEESTDTQYF
TRBJ2-1,.,TRBV15,.,TGTGCCACCAGCCTAGCCTCCAACTACAATGAGCAGTTCTTC,CATSLASNYNEQFF
TRBJ2-3,.,TRBV6-6,.,TGTGCCAGCAGTTACAGGACAGCTAGCACAGATACGCAGTATTTT,CASSYRTASTDTQYF